This T cell receptor (beta chain) is from a study of beta chain features in type 1 diabetes. This clone was picked up a small number of times. Of the isolated RNA, all was reverse transcribed, and so the sequenced material was expressed TCRB transcripts. Repertoires were generated with immunoSEQ multiplex PCR, while TCRdb's copy carries only in-frame clones and drops some. The sample consists of fewer than 200,000 clones, approximately 13% of them appearing once. This CDR3 has 14 residues. J gave up 5 bases and V 5 bases, and 9 bases lay outside the gene matches. Germline lookup yields CDR1 GTSNPN and CDR2 SVGIG (reference sequence).

This TCR derives from a woman in her late teens or twenties in good health. The specimen was central memory CD4+ T cells from blood. The chain combines TRBV30 with TRBJ2-1, with 7 bases aligning to TRBD2. CDR3 protein: CAWQVAGPNNEQFF. For the CDR3, the DNA is TGTGCCTGGCAAGTAGCGGGTCCGAACAATGAGCAGTTCTTC. The full variable domain, rest sourced from reference TRBV30 and TRBJ2-1, is SQTIHQWPATLVQPVGSPLSLECTVEGTSNPNLYWYRQAAGRGLQLLFYSVGIGQISSEVPQNLSASRPQDRQFILSSKKLLLSDSGFYLCAWQVAGPNNEQFFGPGTRLTVL.